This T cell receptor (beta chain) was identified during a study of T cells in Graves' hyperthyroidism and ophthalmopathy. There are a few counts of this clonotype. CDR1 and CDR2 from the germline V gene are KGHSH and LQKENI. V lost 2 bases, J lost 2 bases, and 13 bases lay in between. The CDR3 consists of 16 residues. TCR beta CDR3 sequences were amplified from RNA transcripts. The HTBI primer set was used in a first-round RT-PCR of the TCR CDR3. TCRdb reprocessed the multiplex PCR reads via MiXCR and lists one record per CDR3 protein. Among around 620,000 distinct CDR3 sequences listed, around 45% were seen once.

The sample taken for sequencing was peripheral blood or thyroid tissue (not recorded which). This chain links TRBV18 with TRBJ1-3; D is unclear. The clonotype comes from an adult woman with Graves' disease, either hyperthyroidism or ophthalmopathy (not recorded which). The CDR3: CASSPVKGVTGNTIYF. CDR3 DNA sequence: TGTGCCAGCTCACCAGTGAAGGGTGTTACTGGAAACACCATATATTTT.